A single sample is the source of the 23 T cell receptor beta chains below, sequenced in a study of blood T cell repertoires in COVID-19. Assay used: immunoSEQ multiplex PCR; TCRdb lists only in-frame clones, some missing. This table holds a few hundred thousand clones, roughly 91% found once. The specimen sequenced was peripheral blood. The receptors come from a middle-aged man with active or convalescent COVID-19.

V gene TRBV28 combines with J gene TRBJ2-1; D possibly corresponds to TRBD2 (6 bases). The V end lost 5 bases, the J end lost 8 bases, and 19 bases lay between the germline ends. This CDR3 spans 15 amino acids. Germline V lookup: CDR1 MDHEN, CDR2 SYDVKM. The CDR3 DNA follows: TGTGCCAGCAGTCCGATAGCGGCGACGTGGCATGAGCAGTTCTTC. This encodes CASSPIAATWHEQFF.

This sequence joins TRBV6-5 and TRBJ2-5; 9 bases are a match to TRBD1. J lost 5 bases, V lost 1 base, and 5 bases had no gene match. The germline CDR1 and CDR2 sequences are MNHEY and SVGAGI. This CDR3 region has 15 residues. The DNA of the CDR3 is TGTGCCAGCAGTTACTTGGGACAGGGCGTGGAGACCCAGTACTTC. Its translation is CASSYLGQGVETQYF.

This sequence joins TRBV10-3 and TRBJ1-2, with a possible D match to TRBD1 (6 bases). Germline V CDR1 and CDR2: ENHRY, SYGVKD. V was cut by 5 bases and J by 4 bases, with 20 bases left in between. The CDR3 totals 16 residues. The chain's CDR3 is CAISSGTHGEGYGYTF. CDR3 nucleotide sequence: TGTGCCATCAGTTCCGGGACACACGGGGAAGGCTATGGCTACACCTTC.

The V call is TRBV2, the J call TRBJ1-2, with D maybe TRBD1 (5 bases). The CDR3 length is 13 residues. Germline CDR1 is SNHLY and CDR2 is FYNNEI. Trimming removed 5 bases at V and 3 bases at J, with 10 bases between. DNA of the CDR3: TGTGCCAGCAGTTCCTGGGGGGACTATGGCTACACCTTC. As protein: CASSSWGDYGYTF.

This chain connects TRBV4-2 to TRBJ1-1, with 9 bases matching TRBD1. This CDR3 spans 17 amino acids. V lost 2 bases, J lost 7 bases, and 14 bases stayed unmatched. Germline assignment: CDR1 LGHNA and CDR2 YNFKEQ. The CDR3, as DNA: TGTGCCAGCAGCCAAAAAGGGACAGGGAAAGAGGAGAATGAAGCTTTCTTT. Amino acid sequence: CASSQKGTGKEENEAFF.

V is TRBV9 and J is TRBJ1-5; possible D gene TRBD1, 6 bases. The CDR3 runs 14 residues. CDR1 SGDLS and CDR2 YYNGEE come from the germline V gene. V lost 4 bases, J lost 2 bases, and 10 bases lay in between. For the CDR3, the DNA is TGTGCCAGCAGCCGGGGGGCAGGCAATCAGCCCCAGCATTTT. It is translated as CASSRGAGNQPQHF.

The CDR3 here is CASSFSLAGTYEQYF. In nucleotides, the CDR3 is TGTGCCAGCAGCTTCTCTCTAGCGGGAACCTACGAGCAGTACTTC. This chain uses TRBV7-2 with TRBJ2-7; 9 nucleotides line up with TRBD2. The CDR3 is 15 amino acids. Germline CDR1 and CDR2: SGHTA and FQGNSA. J was trimmed by 2 bases and V by 3 bases; bases with no gene match: 5.

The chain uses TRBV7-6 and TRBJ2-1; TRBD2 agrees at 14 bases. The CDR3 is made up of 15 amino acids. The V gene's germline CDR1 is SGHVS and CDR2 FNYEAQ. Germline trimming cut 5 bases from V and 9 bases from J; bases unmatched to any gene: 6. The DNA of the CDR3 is TGTGCCAGCAGCCGCGGGACTAGCGGGAGTATTGAGCAGTTCTTC. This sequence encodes CASSRGTSGSIEQFF.

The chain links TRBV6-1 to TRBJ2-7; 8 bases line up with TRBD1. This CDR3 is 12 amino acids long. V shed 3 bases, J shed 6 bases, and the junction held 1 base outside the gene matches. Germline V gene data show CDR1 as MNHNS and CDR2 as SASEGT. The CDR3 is CASSDRGLEQYF. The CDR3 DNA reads TGTGCCAGCAGTGACAGGGGGCTCGAGCAGTACTTC.

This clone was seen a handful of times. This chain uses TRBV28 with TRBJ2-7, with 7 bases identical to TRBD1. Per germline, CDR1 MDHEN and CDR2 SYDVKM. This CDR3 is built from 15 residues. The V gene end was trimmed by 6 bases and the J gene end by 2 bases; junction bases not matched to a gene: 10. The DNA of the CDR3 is TGTGCCAGCAGCCCATGGCGCCAGGGGGCCTACGAGCAGTACTTC. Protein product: CASSPWRQGAYEQYF. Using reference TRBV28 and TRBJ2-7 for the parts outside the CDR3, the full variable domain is DVKVTQSSRYLVKRTGEKVFLECVQDMDHENMFWYRQDPGLGLRLIYFSYDVKMKEKGDIPEGYSVSREKKERFSLILESASTNQTSMYLCASSPWRQGAYEQYFGPGTRLTVT.

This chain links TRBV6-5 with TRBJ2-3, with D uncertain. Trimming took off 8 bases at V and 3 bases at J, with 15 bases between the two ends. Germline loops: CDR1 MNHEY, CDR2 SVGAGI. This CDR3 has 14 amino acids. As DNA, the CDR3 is TGTGCCAGCTGGAGCCACACCATAACAGATACGCAGTATTTT. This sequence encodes CASWSHTITDTQYF.

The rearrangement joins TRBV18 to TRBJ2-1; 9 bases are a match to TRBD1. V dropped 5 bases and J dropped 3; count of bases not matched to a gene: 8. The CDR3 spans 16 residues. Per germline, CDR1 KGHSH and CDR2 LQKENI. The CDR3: CASSLGQGRIYNEQFF. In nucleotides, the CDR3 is TGTGCCAGCTCATTGGGACAGGGTCGGATCTACAATGAGCAGTTCTTC.

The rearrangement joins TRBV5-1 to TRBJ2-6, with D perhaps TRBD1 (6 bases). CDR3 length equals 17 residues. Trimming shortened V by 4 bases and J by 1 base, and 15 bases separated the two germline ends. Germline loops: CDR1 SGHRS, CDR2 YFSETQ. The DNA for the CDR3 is TGCGCCAGCAGCCCCCTTACAGGGCGATCTGGGGCCAACGTCCTGACTTTC. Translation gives CASSPLTGRSGANVLTF.

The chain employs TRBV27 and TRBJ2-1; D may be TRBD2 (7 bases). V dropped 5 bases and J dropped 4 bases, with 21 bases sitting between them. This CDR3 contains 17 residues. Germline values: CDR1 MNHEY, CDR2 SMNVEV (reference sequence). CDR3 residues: CASSPLLGGPKYNEQFF. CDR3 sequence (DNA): TGTGCCAGCAGTCCGTTGTTGGGGGGGCCGAAGTACAATGAGCAGTTCTTC.

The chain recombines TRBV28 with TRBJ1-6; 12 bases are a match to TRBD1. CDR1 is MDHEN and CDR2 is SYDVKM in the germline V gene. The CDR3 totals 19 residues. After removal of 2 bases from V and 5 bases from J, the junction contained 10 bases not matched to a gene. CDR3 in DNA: TGTGCCAGCAGTTTAAGGGGACAGGGGGCTGGAAGGAATAATTCACCCCTCCACTTT. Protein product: CASSLRGQGAGRNNSPLHF.

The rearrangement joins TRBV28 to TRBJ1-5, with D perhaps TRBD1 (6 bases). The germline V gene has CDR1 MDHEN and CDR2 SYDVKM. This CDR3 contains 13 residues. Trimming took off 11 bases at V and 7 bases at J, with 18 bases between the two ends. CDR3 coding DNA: TGTGCCGGGTCCCCGACAGGTAGACAGCCCCAGCATTTT. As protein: CAGSPTGRQPQHF.

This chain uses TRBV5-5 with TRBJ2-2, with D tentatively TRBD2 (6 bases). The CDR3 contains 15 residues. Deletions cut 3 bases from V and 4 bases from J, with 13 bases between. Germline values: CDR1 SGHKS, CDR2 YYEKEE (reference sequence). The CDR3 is CASSSTRLVTGELFF. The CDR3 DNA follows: TGTGCCAGCAGCTCGACCCGACTAGTCACCGGGGAGCTGTTTTTT.

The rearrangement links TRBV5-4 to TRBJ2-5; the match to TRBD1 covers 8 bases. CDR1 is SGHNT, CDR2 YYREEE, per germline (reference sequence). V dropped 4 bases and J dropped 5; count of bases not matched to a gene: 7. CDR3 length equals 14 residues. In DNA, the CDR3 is TGTGCCAGCAGCGAGCAGGGGGCGAGGGAGACCCAGTACTTC. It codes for CASSEQGARETQYF. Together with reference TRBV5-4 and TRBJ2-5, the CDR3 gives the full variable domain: ETGVTQSPTHLIKTRGQQVTLRCSSQSGHNTVSWYQQALGQGPQFIFQYYREEENGRGNFPPRFSGLQFPNYSSELNVNALELDDSALYLCASSEQGARETQYFGPGTRLLVL.

This chain's CDR3 is CASSAWDSHSGANVLTF. The CDR3 nucleotides read TGTGCCAGCAGTGCATGGGACAGTCACTCTGGGGCCAACGTCCTGACTTTC. V gene TRBV25-1 combines with J gene TRBJ2-6; 7 nucleotides line up with TRBD1. The germline CDR1 and CDR2 sequences are MGHDK and SYGVNS. V lost 4 bases, J lost 0 bases, and 6 bases stayed unmatched. This CDR3 is 17 amino acids long.

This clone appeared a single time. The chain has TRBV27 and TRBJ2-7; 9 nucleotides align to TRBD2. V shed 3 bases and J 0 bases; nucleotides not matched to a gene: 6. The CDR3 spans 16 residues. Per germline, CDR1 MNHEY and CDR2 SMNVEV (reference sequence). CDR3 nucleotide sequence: TGTGCCAGCAGTTTCGGGGCTAGCGGGATCTCCTACGAGCAGTACTTC. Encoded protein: CASSFGASGISYEQYF.

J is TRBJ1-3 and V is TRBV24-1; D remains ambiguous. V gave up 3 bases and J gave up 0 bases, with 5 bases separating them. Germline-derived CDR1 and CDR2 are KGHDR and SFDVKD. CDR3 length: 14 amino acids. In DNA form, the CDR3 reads TGTGCCACCAGTGATAGCTACTCTGGAAACACCATATATTTT. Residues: CATSDSYSGNTIYF.

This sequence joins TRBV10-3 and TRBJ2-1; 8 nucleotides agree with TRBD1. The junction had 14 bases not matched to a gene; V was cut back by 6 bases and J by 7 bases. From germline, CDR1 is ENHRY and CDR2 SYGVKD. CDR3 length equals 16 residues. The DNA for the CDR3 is TGTGCCATCAGCAAAGGAGGGACAGGCCCTAGGAATGAGCAGTTCTTC. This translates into CAISKGGTGPRNEQFF.

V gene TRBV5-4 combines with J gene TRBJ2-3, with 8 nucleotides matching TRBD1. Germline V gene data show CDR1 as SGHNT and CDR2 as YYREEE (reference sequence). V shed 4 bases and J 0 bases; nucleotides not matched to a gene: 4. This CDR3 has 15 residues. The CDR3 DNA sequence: TGTGCCAGCAGCGCGAGGACAGGGAGCACAGATACGCAGTATTTT. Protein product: CASSARTGSTDTQYF.